This T cell receptor (beta chain) was identified in a study of T cell responses to AZD1222 COVID-19 vaccine. This table comes from immunoSEQ multiplex PCR, and its TCRdb copy is limited to in-frame clones, with some not included. This sample has some 100,000 clones; around 90% occur once, and the top ten carry roughly 17%. CDR3 length: 13 amino acids. With 5 bases removed from V and 4 bases from J, the gap between germline ends came to 9 bases. The germline CDR1 and CDR2 sequences are SEHNR and FQNEAQ (reference sequence). V is TRBV7-9 and J is TRBJ1-5, with D possibly TRBD1 on 6 matching bases. The TCR originated in an adult in good health. The sample was peripheral blood, taken on day 0 of AZD1222 vaccination. DNA for the CDR3: TGTGCCAGCAGCCTAACAGGGAATCAGCCCCAGCATTTT. This codes for CASSLTGNQPQHF.